A single sample is the source of the 14 T cell receptor beta chains below, sequenced in a study of T cells after somatic rescue of genetic block. Using immunoSEQ multiplex PCR, the repertoire was profiled, and TCRdb retains in-frame clones only, with some absent. The data hold under 150,000 clones, with just over 90% observed a single time. The sequenced material came from peripheral blood mononuclear cells (PBMCs). Receptor source: a woman aged 18-30 years.

This chain uses TRBV7-8 with TRBJ2-7; D perhaps matches TRBD1 (6 bases). The CDR3 sequence is 15 residues long. V was trimmed by 1 base and J by 1 base, leaving 11 bases between them. The germline V gene has CDR1 SGHVS and CDR2 FQNEAQ. In DNA, the CDR3 is TGTGCCAGCAGCTTAGGAACAGGGATTTCCTACGAGCAGTACTTC. Its translation: CASSLGTGISYEQYF.

The chain uses TRBV7-8 and TRBJ2-3; D possibly corresponds to TRBD1 (5 bases). Germline V gene sequence: CDR1 SGHVS, CDR2 FQNEAQ. The CDR3 runs 12 residues. The V end was cut by 1 base, the J end by 8 bases, with 7 bases between. The CDR3 loop is CASSLDQGTQYF. The DNA for the CDR3 is TGTGCCAGCAGCTTAGATCAGGGTACGCAGTATTTT. Filled out from reference TRBV7-8 and TRBJ2-3, the complete variable domain reads GAGVSQSPRYKVAKRGQDVALRCDPISGHVSLFWYQQALGQGPEFLTYFQNEAQLDKSGLPSDRFFAERPEGSVSTLKIQRTQQEDSAVYLCASSLDQGTQYFGPGTRLTVL.

The chain joins TRBV11-2 to TRBJ2-6; no reliable D call. The germline CDR1 and CDR2 sequences are SGHAT and FQNNGV. This CDR3 has 18 residues. V lost 1 base to trimming and J lost 0 bases, with 13 bases between them. The CDR3 loop reads CASSLGPRASSGANVLTF. CDR3 nucleotide sequence: TGTGCCAGCAGCTTAGGCCCCCGGGCCAGCTCTGGGGCCAACGTCCTGACTTTC.

The genes are TRBV28 and TRBJ1-1; D is uncertain. This CDR3 region has 12 residues. Germline CDR1 is MDHEN and CDR2 is SYDVKM. The CDR3 sequence: CASTRQNTEAFF. DNA for the CDR3: TGTGCGAGTACCCGACAGAACACTGAAGCTTTCTTT. The full variable domain, its missing parts supplied by reference TRBV28 and TRBJ1-1, is DVKVTQSSRYLVKRTGEKVFLECVQDMDHENMFWYRQDPGLGLRLIYFSYDVKMKEKGDIPEGYSVSREKKERFSLILESASTNQTSMYLCASTRQNTEAFFGQGTRLTVV.

The gene calls are TRBV18 and TRBJ1-6; TRBD1 might be the D (5 bases). This CDR3 contains 14 residues. Trimming pared 6 bases from V and 5 bases from J, leaving 11 bases between. Per germline, CDR1 KGHSH and CDR2 LQKENI. The CDR3 is CASSGGKDNSPLHF. The CDR3 DNA reads TGTGCCAGCTCCGGGGGGAAGGATAATTCACCCCTCCACTTT.

This chain uses TRBV28 with TRBJ1-5; D call uncertain. The V and J ends lost 10 bases and 0 bases respectively, with 19 bases between them. The CDR3 covers 16 residues. From germline, CDR1 is MDHEN and CDR2 SYDVKM. The CDR3: CATTRIFDTSNQPQHF. The CDR3 nucleotides read TGTGCCACAACACGGATTTTTGACACTAGCAATCAGCCCCAGCATTTT.

V and J are TRBV6-5 and TRBJ2-3, with 7 positions matching TRBD1. Trimming removed 6 bases from V and 0 bases from J; junction bases left unmatched: 3. The CDR3 runs to 14 residues. Per the germline V gene, CDR1 is MNHEY and CDR2 is SVGAGI. The CDR3 protein is CASSGTASTDTQYF. DNA for the CDR3: TGTGCCAGCAGCGGGACAGCTAGCACAGATACGCAGTATTTT.

A single count supports this clone. This chain links TRBV5-8 with TRBJ2-1; 7 nucleotides line up with TRBD1. The CDR3 extends over 14 amino acids. Germline CDR1 is SGHTS and CDR2 is YDEGEE. V shed 4 bases, J shed 4 bases, and the junction held 5 bases outside the gene matches. This chain's CDR3 is CASSHRDSYNEQFF. CDR3 nucleotides: TGTGCCAGCAGCCACCGGGACAGTTACAATGAGCAGTTCTTC.

This clone was seen at least ten times. V and J are TRBV2 and TRBJ1-2, with a tentative D call TRBD1 (5 bases). Germline values: CDR1 SNHLY, CDR2 FYNNEI. The CDR3 totals 15 residues. V lost 4 bases and J 2 bases, leaving 14 bases between the germline ends. The CDR3 here is CASSGDVGENYGYTF. CDR3 coding DNA: TGTGCCAGCAGTGGAGACGTGGGGGAAAACTATGGCTACACCTTC.

The chain combines TRBV19 with TRBJ1-2; the D gene is possibly TRBD1 (5 bases). This CDR3 contains 13 residues. Germline lookup yields CDR1 LNHDA and CDR2 SQIVND (reference sequence). Trimming pared 3 bases from V and 8 bases from J, leaving 13 bases between. The CDR3, as DNA: TGTGCCAGTAGTATGAACTGGGACTTAGGCTACACCTTC. Its protein is CASSMNWDLGYTF.

In this sample, this clone turned up once. The CDR3 loop is CASSLGAVMNTEAFF. DNA for the CDR3: TGTGCCAGCAGCTTAGGGGCGGTAATGAACACTGAAGCTTTCTTT. The V call is TRBV5-6, the J call TRBJ1-1, with D possibly matching TRBD1 (5 bases). V lost 2 bases to trimming and J lost 0 bases, with 11 bases between them. Germline CDR1 is SGHDT and CDR2 is YYEEEE. The CDR3 is 15 amino acids.

The rearrangement links TRBV2 to TRBJ2-1; unclear D gene. CDR3 length: 12 residues. V was shortened by 2 bases and J by 12 bases, with 11 bases between the two germline ends. The germline CDR1 and CDR2 sequences are SNHLY and FYNNEI. This CDR3 is CASSELKLMQFF. The DNA of the CDR3 is TGTGCCAGCAGTGAATTAAAACTTATGCAGTTCTTC.

This rearrangement joins TRBV5-4 to TRBJ2-7; 10 nucleotides align to TRBD1. The germline gives CDR1 SGHNT, CDR2 YYREEE (reference sequence). The CDR3 loop spans 14 amino acids. V gave up 5 bases and J gave up 7 bases; unmatched junction bases: 9. CDR3 protein: CASRDPDRGPEQYF. The CDR3 bases are TGTGCCAGCAGGGACCCCGACAGGGGGCCAGAGCAGTACTTC.

This clone has just a few counts. This chain joins TRBV2 and TRBJ1-5; D is undetermined. Germline V gene data show CDR1 as SNHLY and CDR2 as FYNNEI. This CDR3 is built from 14 residues. With 4 bases removed from V and 3 bases from J, the gap between germline ends came to 10 bases. The CDR3 DNA is TGTGCCAGCAGTGTGGGGAATACCAATCAGCCCCAGCATTTT. It specifies CASSVGNTNQPQHF.